Listed below are T cell receptor beta chains from one sample, sequenced in a study of beta chain features in type 1 diabetes. Sequencing was performed with immunoSEQ multiplex PCR; in TCRdb, only in-frame clones are kept and a portion is missing. Of more than 60,000 clones listed, approximately 59% are singletons. Source material: Tregs from blood. The receptors were gathered from a woman between 18 and 30 years old in good health. CDR3s include the opening cysteine and the closing phenylalanine or tryptophan. Each record gives: D gene, clone size, V gene, J gene, CDR3 DNA, CDR3 protein. D genes are given only for firm matches. The size field is filled for only some rows; it gives once, few, many or a size class.

D gene: TRBD2; clone size: .; V gene: TRBV18; J gene: TRBJ2-1; CDR3 DNA: TGTGCCAGCTCACCACCGAATAGCGGGAGGGCCGGGGAGCAGTTCTTC; CDR3 protein: CASSPPNSGRAGEQFF
D gene: .; clone size: few; V gene: TRBV29-1; J gene: TRBJ2-1; CDR3 DNA: TGCAGCTTTTGGGCTTACAATGAGCAGTTCTTC; CDR3 protein: CSFWAYNEQFF
D gene: TRBD2; clone size: .; V gene: TRBV7-2; J gene: TRBJ2-3; CDR3 DNA: TGTGCCAGCAGCTATGCCACTAGCGCAGATACGCAGTATTTT; CDR3 protein: CASSYATSADTQYF
D gene: .; clone size: .; V gene: TRBV7-3; J gene: TRBJ2-2; CDR3 DNA: TGTGCCAGCAGCCGGGGACAGAACACCGGGGAGCTGTTTTTT; CDR3 protein: CASSRGQNTGELFF
D gene: TRBD2; clone size: .; V gene: TRBV7-9; J gene: TRBJ2-1; CDR3 DNA: TGTGCCAGCAGCCGACTAGCGGGAGATGAGCAGTTCTTC; CDR3 protein: CASSRLAGDEQFF
D gene: .; clone size: .; V gene: TRBV10-3; J gene: TRBJ1-5; CDR3 DNA: TGTGCCATCAGTGAGTTAGAGATTTACCAGCCCCAGCATTTT; CDR3 protein: CAISELEIYQPQHF
D gene: .; clone size: .; V gene: TRBV18; J gene: TRBJ1-1; CDR3 DNA: TGTGCCAGCTCACCCTTACTTCAGGGTGCGAACACTGAAGCTTTCTTT; CDR3 protein: CASSPLLQGANTEAFF
D gene: TRBD2; clone size: .; V gene: TRBV10-3; J gene: TRBJ2-3; CDR3 DNA: TGTGCCATCGGGGTGGCGGGGGGGGGCACAGATACGCAGTATTTT; CDR3 protein: CAIGVAGGGTDTQYF
D gene: .; clone size: .; V gene: TRBV7-2; J gene: TRBJ1-1; CDR3 DNA: TGTGCCAGCACCCTCGGGGGGAACACTGAAGCTTTCTTT; CDR3 protein: CASTLGGNTEAFF
D gene: TRBD2; clone size: .; V gene: TRBV6-1; J gene: TRBJ2-6; CDR3 DNA: TGTGCCAGCAGGGAACTAGCGGGAGCCGCGGGGGCCAACGTCCTGACTTTC; CDR3 protein: CASRELAGAAGANVLTF
D gene: TRBD1; clone size: .; V gene: TRBV6-5; J gene: TRBJ1-2; CDR3 DNA: TGTGCCAGCAGTTACTCGGACAGGGAGGGCTACACCTTC; CDR3 protein: CASSYSDREGYTF
D gene: .; clone size: .; V gene: TRBV5-1; J gene: TRBJ1-2; CDR3 DNA: TGCGCCAGCAGCTTGCTGAGAGCTAACTATGGCTACACCTTC; CDR3 protein: CASSLLRANYGYTF
D gene: .; clone size: .; V gene: TRBV11-1; J gene: TRBJ1-4; CDR3 DNA: TGTGCCAGCAGCATACCGGCGACGGCGGAACTGTTTTTT; CDR3 protein: CASSIPATAELFF
D gene: .; clone size: .; V gene: TRBV29-1; J gene: TRBJ1-1; CDR3 DNA: TGCAGCGGGGGAGGAAGGGCAGGGCCAAACACTGAAGCTTTCTTT; CDR3 protein: CSGGGRAGPNTEAFF
D gene: .; clone size: once; V gene: TRBV9; J gene: TRBJ1-2; CDR3 DNA: TGTGCCAGCAGCGCCACAGGGTTGTATGGCTACACCTTC; CDR3 protein: CASSATGLYGYTF
D gene: .; clone size: once; V gene: TRBV20-1; J gene: TRBJ2-1; CDR3 DNA: TGCAGTGTCGAGAGAGCCTATGAGCAGTTCTTC; CDR3 protein: CSVERAYEQFF
D gene: TRBD2; clone size: .; V gene: TRBV15; J gene: TRBJ2-5; CDR3 DNA: TGTGCCACCACACGGACTAGCCGCCAAGAGACCCAGTACTTC; CDR3 protein: CATTRTSRQETQYF
D gene: .; clone size: .; V gene: TRBV7-9; J gene: TRBJ1-2; CDR3 DNA: TGTGCCAGCAGCCCCACCCAAATCGAAGAGGGCTACACCTTC; CDR3 protein: CASSPTQIEEGYTF
D gene: .; clone size: .; V gene: TRBV9; J gene: TRBJ1-6; CDR3 DNA: TGTGCCAGCAGCTTCCGGGGAGACGATTCACCCCTCCACTTT; CDR3 protein: CASSFRGDDSPLHF
D gene: .; clone size: .; V gene: TRBV5-1; J gene: TRBJ2-3; CDR3 DNA: TGCGCCAGCGGAAGGGGGGGCCGGTTAGATACGCAGTATTTT; CDR3 protein: CASGRGGRLDTQYF
D gene: TRBD1; clone size: .; V gene: TRBV5-4; J gene: TRBJ2-7; CDR3 DNA: TGTGCCAGCAGTTTCACAGGGGGCGGTTGGTCCTACGAGCAGTACTTC; CDR3 protein: CASSFTGGGWSYEQYF
D gene: .; clone size: few; V gene: TRBV5-4; J gene: TRBJ2-3; CDR3 DNA: TGTGCCAGCAGCTTGGACGCCCTAGTCCGAGGAGATACGCAGTATTTT; CDR3 protein: CASSLDALVRGDTQYF
D gene: TRBD2; clone size: .; V gene: TRBV27; J gene: TRBJ2-1; CDR3 DNA: TGTGCCAGCAGGCCACTAGCGGAATCCTACAATGAGCAGTTCTTC; CDR3 protein: CASRPLAESYNEQFF
D gene: .; clone size: .; V gene: TRBV5-5; J gene: TRBJ2-1; CDR3 DNA: TGTGCCAGCAGCTCCCCCCGGGGGAGCAACAATGAGCAGTTCTTC; CDR3 protein: CASSSPRGSNNEQFF
D gene: TRBD2; clone size: .; V gene: TRBV19; J gene: TRBJ2-7; CDR3 DNA: TGTGCCAGTAGTATGTCCGGGACTAGCGGGATCTACGAGCAGTACTTC; CDR3 protein: CASSMSGTSGIYEQYF
D gene: .; clone size: once; V gene: TRBV19; J gene: TRBJ2-3; CDR3 DNA: TGTGCCAGTAGTATCCCGGCGGGGAACACAGATACGCAGTATTTT; CDR3 protein: CASSIPAGNTDTQYF
D gene: TRBD2; clone size: few; V gene: TRBV29-1; J gene: TRBJ2-1; CDR3 DNA: TGCAGCGTTTCGGGACTAGCGAACAATGAGCAGTTCTTC; CDR3 protein: CSVSGLANNEQFF
D gene: TRBD1; clone size: .; V gene: TRBV4-1; J gene: TRBJ2-5; CDR3 DNA: TGCGCCAGCAGCCAGGGACAGGGAGGGTGGTCCCAAGAGACCCAGTACTTC; CDR3 protein: CASSQGQGGWSQETQYF
D gene: .; clone size: .; V gene: TRBV5-1; J gene: TRBJ2-7; CDR3 DNA: TGCGCCAGCAGCTTGGAAGGAGGACGGAACTACGAGCAGTACTTC; CDR3 protein: CASSLEGGRNYEQYF
D gene: .; clone size: .; V gene: TRBV7-9; J gene: TRBJ1-1; CDR3 DNA: TGTGCCAGCAGCTTAGGGTCGGACACTGAAGCTTTCTTT; CDR3 protein: CASSLGSDTEAFF
D gene: TRBD2; clone size: few; V gene: TRBV19; J gene: TRBJ2-3; CDR3 DNA: TGTGCCAGTAGTACACGACCTGGACTAGCGGGAATGCGTTCTAGCACAGATACGCAGTATTTT; CDR3 protein: CASSTRPGLAGMRSSTDTQYF
D gene: .; clone size: .; V gene: TRBV7-3; J gene: TRBJ2-2; CDR3 DNA: TGTGCCAGCAGCTTTGGCGGGCCCAACACCGGGGAGCTGTTTTTT; CDR3 protein: CASSFGGPNTGELFF
D gene: TRBD1; clone size: .; V gene: TRBV10-3; J gene: TRBJ1-2; CDR3 DNA: TGTGCCATCAGTGAGGCAGGGGGTGGTTATGGCTACACCTTC; CDR3 protein: CAISEAGGGYGYTF
D gene: .; clone size: .; V gene: TRBV7-2; J gene: TRBJ1-1; CDR3 DNA: TGTGCCAGCAGCGCGTACAGTGCCTTGAACACTGAAGCTTTCTTT; CDR3 protein: CASSAYSALNTEAFF
D gene: TRBD1; clone size: .; V gene: TRBV5-1; J gene: TRBJ1-2; CDR3 DNA: TGCGCCAGCAGCTTGGACGAGGGGGCCTATGGCTACACCTTC; CDR3 protein: CASSLDEGAYGYTF
D gene: .; clone size: few; V gene: TRBV20-1; J gene: TRBJ1-1; CDR3 DNA: TGCAGTGCTAGAATAGACAGGGAAGCTTTCTTT; CDR3 protein: CSARIDREAFF
D gene: .; clone size: .; V gene: TRBV29-1; J gene: TRBJ1-1; CDR3 DNA: TGCAGCGTTGTAGGGGCAGGTGTGTACACTGAAGCTTTCTTT; CDR3 protein: CSVVGAGVYTEAFF
D gene: .; clone size: .; V gene: TRBV18; J gene: TRBJ2-2; CDR3 DNA: TGTGCCAGCTCCCCTAGCAGGGGAGTTAACACCGGGGAGCTGTTTTTT; CDR3 protein: CASSPSRGVNTGELFF
D gene: .; clone size: few; V gene: TRBV29-1; J gene: TRBJ1-1; CDR3 DNA: TGCAGCGTTGGTCTGGCGGTGAACACTGAAGCTTTCTTT; CDR3 protein: CSVGLAVNTEAFF
D gene: .; clone size: .; V gene: TRBV4-3; J gene: TRBJ2-1; CDR3 DNA: TGCGCCAGCAGCGAAGCCGTTGGGGGGAGAGCCTACAATGAGCAGTTCTTC; CDR3 protein: CASSEAVGGRAYNEQFF
D gene: .; clone size: once; V gene: TRBV2; J gene: TRBJ2-5; CDR3 DNA: TGTGCCAGCCGTGCAGGGCAAGAGACCCAGTACTTC; CDR3 protein: CASRAGQETQYF
D gene: TRBD2; clone size: .; V gene: TRBV5-1; J gene: TRBJ2-3; CDR3 DNA: TGCGCCAGCACCGGACTAGGCGCAGATACGCAGTATTTT; CDR3 protein: CASTGLGADTQYF
D gene: TRBD1; clone size: .; V gene: TRBV19; J gene: TRBJ1-4; CDR3 DNA: TGTGCCAGTAGTCCTCGACAGGGGATTGGTGAAAAACTGTTTTTT; CDR3 protein: CASSPRQGIGEKLFF
D gene: .; clone size: .; V gene: TRBV30; J gene: TRBJ2-7; CDR3 DNA: TGTGCCTGGAGACGAACAGTGTACTACGAGCAGTACTTC; CDR3 protein: CAWRRTVYYEQYF
D gene: TRBD2; clone size: .; V gene: TRBV5-1; J gene: TRBJ2-5; CDR3 DNA: TGCGCCAGCAGCGACGGACTAGCGTATCAAGAGACCCAGTACTTC; CDR3 protein: CASSDGLAYQETQYF
D gene: .; clone size: few; V gene: TRBV7-9; J gene: TRBJ1-1; CDR3 DNA: TGTGCCATTCAACAGGGTCCGGACACTGAAGCTTTCTTT; CDR3 protein: CAIQQGPDTEAFF
D gene: .; clone size: .; V gene: TRBV5-1; J gene: TRBJ2-7; CDR3 DNA: TGCGCCAGCAGCCGGCCAGGTTACTACGAGCAGTACTTC; CDR3 protein: CASSRPGYYEQYF
D gene: .; clone size: .; V gene: TRBV14; J gene: TRBJ2-3; CDR3 DNA: TGTGCCAGCAGCCAAGGGAGGGATACGCAGTATTTT; CDR3 protein: CASSQGRDTQYF
D gene: .; clone size: few; V gene: TRBV5-4; J gene: TRBJ1-2; CDR3 DNA: TGTGCCAGCAGCGGCCCTAACTATGGCTACACCTTC; CDR3 protein: CASSGPNYGYTF
D gene: TRBD1; clone size: .; V gene: TRBV6-1; J gene: TRBJ1-1; CDR3 DNA: TGTGCCAGCAGTGAACAGGGGGGAACTGAAGCTTTCTTT; CDR3 protein: CASSEQGGTEAFF
D gene: TRBD2; clone size: .; V gene: TRBV2; J gene: TRBJ2-1; CDR3 DNA: TGTGCCAGCAGTGGACTAGCCATTGAGCAGTTCTTC; CDR3 protein: CASSGLAIEQFF
D gene: .; clone size: medium-sized; V gene: TRBV19; J gene: TRBJ1-2; CDR3 DNA: TGTGCCAGCCAAGGCGGGTTGGGATATGGCTACACCTTC; CDR3 protein: CASQGGLGYGYTF
D gene: TRBD2; clone size: .; V gene: TRBV5-5; J gene: TRBJ2-2; CDR3 DNA: TGTGCCAGCAATTGGGGACTAGCGATAACCGGGGAGCTGTTTTTT; CDR3 protein: CASNWGLAITGELFF
D gene: .; clone size: .; V gene: TRBV5-1; J gene: TRBJ1-1; CDR3 DNA: TGCGCCAGCAGCTTGGTGCCCCTCGGAGCTGAAGCTTTCTTT; CDR3 protein: CASSLVPLGAEAFF
D gene: TRBD2; clone size: few; V gene: TRBV4-2; J gene: TRBJ2-7; CDR3 DNA: TGTGCCAGCAGTGAGGGACTAGCGGGGTTATACGAGCAGTACTTC; CDR3 protein: CASSEGLAGLYEQYF
D gene: .; clone size: .; V gene: TRBV5-1; J gene: TRBJ2-1; CDR3 DNA: TGCGCCAGCAGTCATCAGGGTAGGAATGAGCAGTTCTTC; CDR3 protein: CASSHQGRNEQFF
D gene: .; clone size: .; V gene: TRBV18; J gene: TRBJ2-7; CDR3 DNA: TGTGCCAGCTCACCAGGGCTAGAGGACATAGCATACTTC; CDR3 protein: CASSPGLEDIAYF
D gene: .; clone size: .; V gene: TRBV18; J gene: TRBJ1-2; CDR3 DNA: TGTGCCAGCTCACCGCAACTACAGGGTGGCGGCTATGGCTACACCTTC; CDR3 protein: CASSPQLQGGGYGYTF
D gene: TRBD1; clone size: .; V gene: TRBV7-2; J gene: TRBJ1-2; CDR3 DNA: TGTGCCAGCAGGTATCACATCGCAGGGGGCGAGAACTATGGCTACACCTTC; CDR3 protein: CASRYHIAGGENYGYTF